Below, one T cell receptor (beta chain) is given with its context. The sample belongs to a study of cytomegalovirus exposure and HLA in healthy donors. Use of 60 Vbeta and 13 Jbeta primers characterized the PCR. Assay used: immunoSEQ multiplex PCR; TCRdb lists only in-frame clones, some missing. The table includes 140,000 or so clones, about four fifths detected once. V was clipped by 4 bases and J by 6 bases, with 9 bases between them. The CDR3 has 11 amino acids. CDR1 and CDR2 (germline): DFQATT, SNEGSKA (reference sequence). The gene calls are TRBV20-1 and TRBJ1-2, with a possible D match to TRBD1 (6 bases). The sequenced sample consisted of PBMCs. The receptor's source is a middle-aged man in good health and CMV-seronegative. The CDR3 DNA reads as TGCAGTGCTACACAGGGCCATGGCTACACCTTC. Protein: CSATQGHGYTF.